Below are 21 T cell receptor beta chains sequenced from a single sample in a study of blood T cell repertoires in COVID-19. Libraries were prepared by immunoSEQ multiplex PCR; TCRdb keeps only in-frame clonotypes and omits some of them. The table shows 95,000 to 110,000 clones, with around 82% occurring only once. Specimen: peripheral blood. All receptors derive from a human donor in a cohort sampled during active COVID-19.

This clone was found once. The rearrangement links TRBV5-4 to TRBJ2-1, with unresolved D. The length of the CDR3 is 15 residues. V lost 0 bases and J 0 bases, leaving 7 bases between the germline ends. Per germline, CDR1 SGHNT and CDR2 YYREEE (reference sequence). CDR3 region: CASSLVANSYNEQFF. The CDR3 bases are TGTGCCAGCAGCTTGGTGGCCAACTCCTACAATGAGCAGTTCTTC.

The chain couples TRBV3-1 (or the pseudogene TRBV3-2) to TRBJ2-7; TRBD2 might be the D (6 bases). Trimming shortened V by 0 bases and J by 8 bases, and 17 bases separated the two germline ends. The CDR3 runs 15 residues. Germline values: CDR1 LGHDT, CDR2 YNNKEL (reference sequence). In nucleotides, the CDR3 is TGTGCCAGCAGCCAAGATCTTGCTAGCGAGAACAAGCAGTACTTC. Protein sequence: CASSQDLASENKQYF.

Written as DNA, the CDR3 is TGTGCCACCAGCCCCGGTGGGAGGAGCTCCTACAATGAGCAGTTCTTC. Amino acids: CATSPGGRSSYNEQFF. The rearrangement links TRBV15 to TRBJ2-1; D possibly corresponds to TRBD2 (6 bases). CDR3 length: 16 amino acids. V lost 5 bases to trimming and J lost 0 bases, with 14 bases between them. Germline values: CDR1 LNHNV, CDR2 YYDKDF (reference sequence).

V and J are TRBV28 and TRBJ2-1, with 11 positions matching TRBD1. The germline CDR1 and CDR2 sequences are MDHEN and SYDVKM. The CDR3 contains 16 residues. After removal of 4 bases from V and 6 bases from J, the junction contained 8 bases not matched to a gene. The DNA for the CDR3 is TGTGCCAGCAGTTCGTCCGGGACAGGGGGTTTCAATGAGCAGTTCTTC. Protein sequence: CASSSSGTGGFNEQFF.

The chain joins TRBV28 to TRBJ1-2, with D hard to call. Germline V gene data show CDR1 as MDHEN and CDR2 as SYDVKM. The CDR3 spans 13 residues. The V end was cut by 5 bases, the J end by 6 bases, with 13 bases between. CDR3: CASSPRLDHGYTF. The CDR3 DNA reads TGTGCCAGCAGTCCGCGCCTCGATCATGGCTACACCTTC.

The chain has TRBV4-3 and TRBJ2-3, with 10 positions matching TRBD2. From germline, CDR1 is LGHNA and CDR2 YSLEER. The CDR3 is made up of 16 amino acids. Losses at the gene ends were 1 base for V and 6 bases for J; bases not matched to a gene: 7. The CDR3 nucleotides read TGCGCCAGCAGCCAAGTCGGGCGTAGCGGGGGGGATACGCAGTATTTT. Translation gives CASSQVGRSGGDTQYF.

V gene TRBV9 combines with J gene TRBJ2-5; 10 bases line up with TRBD2. V shed 0 bases, J shed 4 bases, and the junction held 6 bases outside the gene matches. CDR1 SGDLS and CDR2 YYNGEE come from the germline V gene. CDR3 size: 16 residues. The CDR3 loop is CASSVGLAGEGETQYF. CDR3 bases: TGTGCCAGCAGCGTAGGGCTAGCGGGAGAGGGAGAGACCCAGTACTTC.

The chain employs TRBV19 and TRBJ1-2; 7 bases map to TRBD1. The J segment lost 5 bases and the V segment lost 7 bases, leaving 13 bases of the junction unmatched. The CDR3 runs to 15 residues. Germline CDR1 and CDR2: LNHDA and SQIVND (reference sequence). The CDR3 sequence: CASKQTGTVSYGYTF. CDR3 in DNA: TGTGCCAGTAAACAAACCGGGACAGTATCTTATGGCTACACCTTC.

The rearrangement links TRBV3-1 (or the pseudogene TRBV3-2) to TRBJ1-6; 9 bases line up with TRBD1. Germline V gene lookup returns CDR1 LGHDT and CDR2 YNNKEL (reference sequence). J lost 5 bases, V lost 6 bases, and 5 bases had no gene match. This CDR3 has 15 residues. The CDR3: CASRLQGAHNSPLHF. The CDR3 DNA reads TGTGCCAGCAGGCTACAGGGGGCCCATAATTCACCCCTCCACTTT.

There are a few counts of this clone. The chain recombines TRBV28 with TRBJ2-1, with 8 bases identical to TRBD1. Germline CDR1 reads MDHEN; CDR2 reads SYDVKM. Trimming took 4 bases from V and 6 from J; bases not matched to a gene: 8. The CDR3 has 15 residues. This CDR3 is CASSSFGTGLNEQFF. For the CDR3, the DNA is TGTGCCAGCAGTTCCTTCGGGACAGGTCTCAATGAGCAGTTCTTC.

The rearrangement uses TRBV7-8 and TRBJ2-2; unclear D gene. This CDR3 comprises 12 residues. Looked up from germline, CDR1 is SGHVS and CDR2 is FQNEAQ. V was pared by 5 bases and J by 6 bases, with 7 bases between. This chain's CDR3 is CASSPVSGELFF. The CDR3 nucleotides are TGTGCCAGCAGCCCCGTATCCGGGGAGCTGTTTTTT.

This clone was counted a single time. The rearrangement links TRBV15 to TRBJ2-2, with D uncertain. The CDR3 is made up of 15 amino acids. V lost 1 base and J lost 0, with 6 bases in between. CDR1 LNHNV and CDR2 YYDKDF come from the germline V gene (reference sequence). The CDR3 protein is CATSRGQANTGELFF. DNA of the CDR3: TGTGCCACCAGCAGAGGACAAGCGAACACCGGGGAGCTGTTTTTT.

The V call is TRBV6-1, the J call TRBJ2-1, with 9 nucleotides matching TRBD2. Germline CDR1 reads MNHNS; CDR2 reads SASEGT. The CDR3 extends over 16 amino acids. V lost 2 bases to trimming and J lost 4 bases; unmatched junction nucleotides: 6. The CDR3 region has the DNA TGTGCCAGCAGTGAAATTTCTAGCGGGGTTTACAATGAGCAGTTCTTC. Translating it yields CASSEISSGVYNEQFF.

The rearrangement links TRBV18 to TRBJ1-6; 9 bases are a match to TRBD1. The CDR3 length is 16 residues. V lost 3 bases and J lost 7; bases outside the gene matches: 7. CDR1 is KGHSH, CDR2 LQKENI, per germline. CDR3 sequence reads: CASSPRPGQGNSPLHF. The DNA of the CDR3 is TGTGCCAGCTCACCGAGGCCGGGACAGGGAAATTCACCCCTCCACTTT.

The V gene is TRBV18, the J gene TRBJ2-7; TRBD1 agrees at 11 bases. This CDR3 contains 14 residues. The J segment lost 6 bases and the V segment lost 3 bases, leaving 4 bases of the junction unmatched. Germline V gene lookup returns CDR1 KGHSH and CDR2 LQKENI. The CDR3 nucleotides are TGTGCCAGCTCACCGGGGACAGGGGGACGCGAGCAGTACGTC. This translates into CASSPGTGGREQYV.

The chain recombines TRBV7-3 with TRBJ2-2; D call uncertain. This CDR3 has 15 amino acids. CDR1 is SGHTA and CDR2 is FQGTGA in the germline V gene. Trimming removed 5 bases at V and 2 bases at J, with 12 bases between. The CDR3 nucleotides read TGTGCCAGCAGCCCCGCTTCACATAACACCGGGGAGCTGTTTTTT. As protein: CASSPASHNTGELFF.

CDR3 residues: CASSPRQGGYEQYV. For the CDR3, the DNA is TGTGCCAGCTCGCCCCGACAGGGAGGCTACGAGCAGTACGTC. The chain joins TRBV18 to TRBJ2-7; D might be TRBD1 (7 bases). This CDR3 comprises 14 residues. V lost 6 bases and J lost 3, with 15 bases in between. Germline CDR1 is KGHSH and CDR2 is LQKENI.

The gene calls are TRBV7-3 and TRBJ2-2, with D tentatively TRBD1 (5 bases). Per the germline V gene, CDR1 is SGHTA and CDR2 is FQGTGA. The CDR3 has 13 residues. With 0 bases removed from V and 6 bases from J, the gap between germline ends came to 5 bases. The CDR3 spells CASSLTGPGELFF. The CDR3 nucleotides read TGTGCCAGCAGCTTAACGGGGCCCGGGGAGCTGTTTTTT.

V gene TRBV7-3 combines with J gene TRBJ1-2; TRBD1 aligns across 7 bases. This CDR3 region has 14 residues. Germline V gene sequence: CDR1 SGHTA, CDR2 FQGTGA. V was clipped by 5 bases and J by 6 bases; unmatched bases: 9. The CDR3 loop reads CASSDIPRGDGYTF. The CDR3 region has the DNA TGTGCCAGCAGCGACATCCCCAGGGGGGATGGCTACACCTTC.

This clone has a single count. The genes are TRBV6-1 and TRBJ1-2, with D possibly being TRBD1 (6 bases). Germline CDR1 MNHNS, CDR2 SASEGT. The length of the CDR3 is 16 residues. V was shortened by 3 bases and J by 4 bases, with 18 bases between the two germline ends. CDR3 bases: TGTGCCAGCAGTGACCCCGGACAGTCTCTTAGCTATGGCTACACCTTC. Translated: CASSDPGQSLSYGYTF.

The rearrangement links TRBV28 to TRBJ2-7; 9 positions match TRBD2. With V trimmed by 9 bases and J by 2 bases, 8 bases remained unmatched. Per the germline V gene, CDR1 is MDHEN and CDR2 is SYDVKM. The CDR3 has 14 amino acids. The CDR3 bases are TGTGCCAGTCAACGGGCTAGCGGGGCCTACGAGCAGTACGTC. Its protein is CASQRASGAYEQYV.